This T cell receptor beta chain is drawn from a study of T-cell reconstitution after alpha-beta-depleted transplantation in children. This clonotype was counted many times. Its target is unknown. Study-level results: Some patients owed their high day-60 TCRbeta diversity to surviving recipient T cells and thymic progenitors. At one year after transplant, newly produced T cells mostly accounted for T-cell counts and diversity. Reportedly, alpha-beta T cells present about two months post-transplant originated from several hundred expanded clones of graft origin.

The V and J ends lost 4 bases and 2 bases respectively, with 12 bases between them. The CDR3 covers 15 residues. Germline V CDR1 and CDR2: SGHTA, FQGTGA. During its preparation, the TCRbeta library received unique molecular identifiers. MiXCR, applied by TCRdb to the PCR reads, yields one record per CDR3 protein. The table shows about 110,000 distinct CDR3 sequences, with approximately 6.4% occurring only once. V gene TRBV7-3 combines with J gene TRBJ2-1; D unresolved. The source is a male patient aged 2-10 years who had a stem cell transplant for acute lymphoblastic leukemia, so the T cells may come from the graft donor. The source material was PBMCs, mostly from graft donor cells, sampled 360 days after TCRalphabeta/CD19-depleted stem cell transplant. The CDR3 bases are TGTGCCAGCAGCTCCAACTACCCTCCCTACAATGAGCAGTTCTTC. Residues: CASSSNYPPYNEQFF.